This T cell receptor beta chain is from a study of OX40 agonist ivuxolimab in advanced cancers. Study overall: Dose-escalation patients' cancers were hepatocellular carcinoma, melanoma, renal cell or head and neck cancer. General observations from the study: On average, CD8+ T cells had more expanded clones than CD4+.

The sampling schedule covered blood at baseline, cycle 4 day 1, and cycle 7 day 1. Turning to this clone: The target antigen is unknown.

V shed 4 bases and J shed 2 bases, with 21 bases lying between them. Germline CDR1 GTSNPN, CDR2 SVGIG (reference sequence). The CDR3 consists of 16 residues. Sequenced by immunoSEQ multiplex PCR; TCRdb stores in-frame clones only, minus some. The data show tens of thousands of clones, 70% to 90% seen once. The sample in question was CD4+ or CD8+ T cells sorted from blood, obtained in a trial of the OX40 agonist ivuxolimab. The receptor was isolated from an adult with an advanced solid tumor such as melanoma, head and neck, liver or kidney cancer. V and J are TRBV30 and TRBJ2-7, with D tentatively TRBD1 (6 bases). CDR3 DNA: TGTGCCTGGACCCTGGGGGCCCTAAGAGATACCTACGAGCAGTACTTC. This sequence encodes CAWTLGALRDTYEQYF. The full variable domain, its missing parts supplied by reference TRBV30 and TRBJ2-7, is SQTIHQWPATLVQPVGSPLSLECTVEGTSNPNLYWYRQAAGRGLQLLFYSVGIGQISSEVPQNLSASRPQDRQFILSSKKLLLSDSGFYLCAWTLGALRDTYEQYFGPGTRLTVT.